The 30 T cell receptor beta chains below all came from one sample that was sequenced in a study of cytomegalovirus exposure and HLA in healthy donors. Both 60 Vbeta primers and 13 Jbeta primers went into the PCR. Sequencing was performed with immunoSEQ multiplex PCR; in TCRdb, only in-frame clones are kept and a portion is missing. The sample contains around 120,000 clones, 80% of which appear only once. Specimen: PBMCs. The source is a female donor in good health and CMV-seropositive.

This chain uses TRBV7-2 with TRBJ2-2; D ambiguous. The CDR3 runs to 15 residues. The V end lost 1 base, the J end lost 0 bases, and 6 bases lay between the germline ends. Germline CDR1 reads SGHTA; CDR2 reads FQGNSA. In DNA, the CDR3 is TGTGCCAGCAGCTTAGGGGCTGCGAACACCGGGGAGCTGTTTTTT. Amino acids: CASSLGAANTGELFF.

The chain couples TRBV6-1 to TRBJ1-6; 8 bases are a match to TRBD1. Germline values: CDR1 MNHNS, CDR2 SASEGT. This CDR3 is 15 amino acids long. Losses at the gene ends were 6 bases for V and 8 bases for J; bases not matched to a gene: 9. CDR3 region: CASSDRGSGYSPLHF. CDR3 in DNA: TGTGCCAGCAGCGACAGGGGCAGCGGGTATTCACCCCTCCACTTT.

At least ten counts were recorded for this clone. The chain links TRBV7-6 to TRBJ1-2; maybe TRBD1 (6 bases). Germline-derived CDR1 and CDR2 are SGHVS and FNYEAQ. The CDR3 is 16 amino acids. Between the trimmed V and J ends, which lost 5 bases and 5 bases, there was a span of 21 bases. The CDR3 coding sequence is TGTGCCAGCAGCCCCCGAACCGACAGGATCCGTTATGGCTACACCTTC. Translated: CASSPRTDRIRYGYTF. The entire variable domain, with the rest obtained from reference TRBV7-6 and TRBJ1-2, is as follows: GAGVSQSPRYKVTKRGQDVALRCDPISGHVSLYWYRQALGQGPEFLTYFNYEAQQDKSGLPNDRFSAERPEGSISTLTIQRTEQRDSAMYRCASSPRTDRIRYGYTFGSGTRLTVV.

This clone has a single count. The chain couples TRBV30 to TRBJ2-7, with 8 positions matching TRBD1. The germline V gene has CDR1 GTSNPN and CDR2 SVGIG (reference sequence). Trimming removed 0 bases from V and 6 bases from J; junction bases left unmatched: 4. The CDR3 spans 13 residues. The CDR3 bases are TGTGCCTGGAGTGTAGGGACAGGCAGCGAGCAGTACTTC. The encoded protein is CAWSVGTGSEQYF.

The sample holds one count of this clone. V and J are TRBV6-1 and TRBJ1-1, with 8 bases identical to TRBD1. CDR3 length equals 13 residues. In germline, CDR1 is MNHNS, CDR2 SASEGT. The V and J ends lost 7 bases and 5 bases, in that order; junction bases with no gene match: 6. CDR3 residues: CASNTGQGTEAFF. CDR3 sequence (DNA): TGTGCCAGCAATACAGGACAGGGAACTGAAGCTTTCTTT.

This CDR3 reads CASGAGENQPQHF. The CDR3 DNA follows: TGTGCCAGCGGTGCAGGGGAGAATCAGCCCCAGCATTTT. J is TRBJ1-5 and V is TRBV7-2; maybe TRBD1 (6 bases). The CDR3 covers 13 residues. CDR1 is SGHTA, CDR2 FQGNSA, per germline. Trimming left V 8 bases short and J 4 bases short, with 12 bases between. The whole variable domain, filled in from reference TRBV7-2 and TRBJ1-5, reads GAGVSQSPSNKVTEKGKDVELRCDPISGHTALYWYRQSLGQGLEFLIYFQGNSAPDKSGLPSDRFSAERTGGSVSTLTIQRTQQEDSAVYLCASGAGENQPQHFGDGTRLSIL.

V is TRBV30 and J is TRBJ1-5, with a possible D match to TRBD1 (6 bases). The CDR3 extends over 15 amino acids. Germline V gives CDR1 GTSNPN, CDR2 SVGIG (reference sequence). Trimming cost V 3 bases and J 0 bases, with 12 bases left between them. The CDR3 DNA follows: TGTGCCTGGAGCCCAGGGGCTTATAGCAATCAGCCCCAGCATTTT. Amino acids: CAWSPGAYSNQPQHF.

The table lists this clone with a few counts. This chain uses TRBV15 with TRBJ1-2; tentatively, D is TRBD1 (6 bases). The V gene lost 3 bases and the J gene lost 2 bases, with 7 bases spanning the gap. Per the germline V gene, CDR1 is LNHNV and CDR2 is YYDKDF (reference sequence). CDR3 size: 13 residues. CDR3 protein: CATSSQGNYGYTF. The DNA for the CDR3 is TGTGCCACCAGCAGCCAGGGGAACTATGGCTACACCTTC.

This rearrangement joins TRBV5-1 to TRBJ2-1, with 7 bases aligning to TRBD1. V gave up 6 bases and J gave up 6 bases; unmatched junction bases: 9. Germline CDR1 SGHRS, CDR2 YFSETQ. The CDR3 spans 14 residues. The CDR3 region has the DNA TGCGCCAGCATACCGAGGACAGGATTCAATGAGCAGTTCTTC. Translating gives CASIPRTGFNEQFF.

The CDR3 region has the DNA TGTGCCAGCAGTGCCCCGGGGGGCGCGGCTGAAGCTTTCTTT. Amino acids: CASSAPGGAAEAFF. The chain has TRBV6-1 and TRBJ1-1; possible D gene TRBD1, 6 bases. CDR3 length: 14 residues. The germline CDR1 and CDR2 sequences are MNHNS and SASEGT. Trimming pared 4 bases from V and 6 bases from J, leaving 15 bases between.

The V gene is TRBV28, the J gene TRBJ1-5; 7 bases agree with TRBD1. Germline CDR1 reads MDHEN; CDR2 reads SYDVKM. CDR3 length: 15 amino acids. Losses at the gene ends were 4 bases for V and 6 bases for J; bases not matched to a gene: 9. CDR3: CASSSPTGAIQPQHF. CDR3 coding DNA: TGTGCCAGCAGTTCACCCACAGGGGCCATTCAGCCCCAGCATTTT. Based on the CDR3 plus reference TRBV28 and TRBJ1-5, the full variable domain is DVKVTQSSRYLVKRTGEKVFLECVQDMDHENMFWYRQDPGLGLRLIYFSYDVKMKEKGDIPEGYSVSREKKERFSLILESASTNQTSMYLCASSSPTGAIQPQHFGDGTRLSIL.

The chain recombines TRBV30 with TRBJ2-7; the match to TRBD1 covers 8 bases. Germline CDR1 reads GTSNPN; CDR2 reads SVGIG (reference sequence). This CDR3 region has 12 residues. J gave up 4 bases and V 3 bases, and 2 bases lay outside the gene matches. The CDR3 is CAWSRGRYEQYF. Here the CDR3 DNA reads TGTGCCTGGAGCAGGGGGCGTTACGAGCAGTACTTC.

The rearrangement joins TRBV4-3 to TRBJ2-1; perhaps TRBD2 as D (6 bases). The CDR3 extends over 13 amino acids. Germline V lookup: CDR1 LGHNA, CDR2 YSLEER. Trimming removed 1 base from V and 9 bases from J, with 10 bases in between. The CDR3 loop is CASSQVRGGEQFF. The CDR3 region has the DNA TGCGCCAGCAGCCAAGTAAGGGGAGGTGAGCAGTTCTTC.

The genes are TRBV4-3 and TRBJ2-5; 10 bases map to TRBD2. Germline CDR1 reads LGHNA; CDR2 reads YSLEER. The CDR3 has 21 amino acids. V dropped 1 base and J dropped 4; count of bases not matched to a gene: 21. CDR3 amino acids: CASSQGIAGGVHSQARETQYF. The CDR3 DNA sequence: TGCGCCAGCAGCCAAGGGATAGCGGGGGGCGTTCATTCGCAAGCTAGAGAGACCCAGTACTTC.

This sequence joins TRBV2 and TRBJ1-2, with D possibly matching TRBD1 (6 bases). V was cut by 7 bases and J by 7 bases, with 19 bases left in between. CDR1 is SNHLY and CDR2 is FYNNEI in the germline V gene. This CDR3 comprises 14 residues. CDR3 DNA: TGTGCCAGCACCCCCCCACAGGGTTTGGGTGGCTACACCTTC. Its protein product is CASTPPQGLGGYTF.

This clone has only one observation. The chain joins TRBV28 to TRBJ2-1; 11 nucleotides line up with TRBD2. The CDR3 has 14 residues. CDR1 is MDHEN and CDR2 is SYDVKM in the germline V gene. V was pared by 11 bases and J by 8 bases, with 11 bases of the junction left unmatched. The CDR3 region is CAGTPSGGRHEQFF. The CDR3 bases are TGTGCCGGTACTCCTAGCGGGGGGCGCCATGAGCAGTTCTTC.

The CDR3 bases are TGTGCCAGCAGCTTAGCTCTAGCGAGCTACTACGAGCAGTACTTC. Translating it yields CASSLALASYYEQYF. The rearrangement links TRBV7-8 to TRBJ2-5, with a tentative D call TRBD2 (6 bases). Gene TRBJ2-7 matches the end of the DNA better, so the J call may be wrong. This CDR3 has 15 amino acids. Germline CDR1 reads SGHVS; CDR2 reads FQNEAQ.

A single count supports this clone. V usage is TRBV2 and J usage is TRBJ2-4, with TRBD1 matching over 8 bases. Germline V CDR1 and CDR2: SNHLY, FYNNEI. The J segment lost 2 bases and the V segment lost 5 bases, leaving 5 bases of the junction unmatched. The CDR3 runs to 15 residues. CDR3 DNA: TGTGCCAGCAGTTCAGGGGGCGCTTCCAAAAACATTCAGTACTTC. Translating it yields CASSSGGASKNIQYF.

V and J are TRBV6-1 and TRBJ1-5; D perhaps matches TRBD1 (5 bases). V was pared by 7 bases and J by 7 bases, with 17 bases between. The CDR3 extends over 14 amino acids. Germline V gene data show CDR1 as MNHNS and CDR2 as SASEGT. CDR3 DNA sequence: TGTGCCAGCACCCCGCGGGGGGGAGGCCAGCCCCAGCATTTT. This gives the protein CASTPRGGGQPQHF.

The J gene is TRBJ1-2, the V gene TRBV7-3; no definite D call. Germline CDR1 is SGHTA and CDR2 is FQGTGA. V gave up 5 bases and J gave up 1 base, with 8 bases separating them. This CDR3 has 13 residues. The CDR3 reads CASSPGVNYGYTF. The DNA for the CDR3 is TGTGCCAGCAGCCCCGGGGTTAACTATGGCTACACCTTC.

The genes are TRBV5-4 and TRBJ2-1, with TRBD2 as a possible D gene (6 bases). This CDR3 is built from 14 residues. CDR1 and CDR2 from the germline V gene are SGHNT and YYREEE (reference sequence). Trimming removed 4 bases at V and 8 bases at J, with 16 bases between. The CDR3 protein is CASSPGLPNDEQFF. CDR3 coding DNA: TGTGCCAGCAGCCCTGGACTACCCAACGATGAGCAGTTCTTC.

The gene calls are TRBV18 and TRBJ1-5, with a possible D match to TRBD1 (6 bases). Trimming removed 3 bases at V and 3 bases at J, with 9 bases between. The CDR3 contains 14 residues. Germline CDR1 and CDR2: KGHSH and LQKENI. DNA for the CDR3: TGTGCCAGCTCACCTACAGGGATCAATCAGCCCCAGCATTTT. Translated: CASSPTGINQPQHF.

The chain carries TRBV28 and TRBJ1-5, with a tentative D call TRBD1 (5 bases). Germline loops: CDR1 MDHEN, CDR2 SYDVKM. Trimming shortened V by 10 bases and J by 4 bases, and 20 bases separated the two germline ends. CDR3 length equals 15 residues. The CDR3 region is CAIAFGGFGNQPQHF. In DNA, the CDR3 is TGTGCCATCGCCTTTGGGGGGTTCGGGAATCAGCCCCAGCATTTT.

The J gene is TRBJ1-4, the V gene TRBV9; D is uncertain. Germline CDR1 SGDLS, CDR2 YYNGEE. The CDR3 has 15 residues. Trimming took off 3 bases at V and 0 bases at J, with 9 bases between the two ends. The CDR3 DNA is TGTGCCAGCAGCGCGAGACATTCAACTAATGAAAAACTGTTTTTT. Its protein product is CASSARHSTNEKLFF.

Only a few counts were recorded for this clone. V and J are TRBV28 and TRBJ1-1, with D possibly matching TRBD1 (6 bases). Germline CDR1 and CDR2: MDHEN and SYDVKM. This CDR3 has 17 amino acids. Trimming stripped 6 bases from V and 0 bases from J, with 20 bases between. In DNA form, the CDR3 reads TGTGCCAGCAGCCTTCCGGACAGTCCTAACATGAACACTGAAGCTTTCTTT. Translated, it gives CASSLPDSPNMNTEAFF.

This chain joins TRBV28 and TRBJ1-4, with a weak D call TRBD1 (6 bases). CDR1 is MDHEN, CDR2 SYDVKM, per germline. V was pared by 5 bases and J by 7 bases, with 14 bases between. CDR3 length: 14 residues. The DNA for the CDR3 is TGTGCCAGCAGTGTCACAGGGCTGGTTGAAAAACTGTTTTTT. The encoded protein is CASSVTGLVEKLFF.

The chain carries TRBV28 and TRBJ1-4; D is uncertain. V shed 7 bases and J shed 5 bases, with 11 bases lying between them. The CDR3 length is 13 residues. The germline V gene has CDR1 MDHEN and CDR2 SYDVKM. The DNA of the CDR3 is TGTGCCAGCACCGCCCCCGCGAATGAAAAACTGTTTTTT. It specifies CASTAPANEKLFF. The complete variable domain, with remaining parts taken from reference TRBV28 and TRBJ1-4, reads DVKVTQSSRYLVKRTGEKVFLECVQDMDHENMFWYRQDPGLGLRLIYFSYDVKMKEKGDIPEGYSVSREKKERFSLILESASTNQTSMYLCASTAPANEKLFFGSGTQLSVL.

The chain carries TRBV7-2 and TRBJ1-6; D not certain. V gave up 3 bases and J gave up 10 bases, with 7 bases separating them. In germline, CDR1 is SGHTA, CDR2 FQGNSA. The CDR3 has 12 amino acids. CDR3 coding DNA: TGTGCCAGCAGCTTCCCCCTATCACCCCTCCACTTT. Protein product: CASSFPLSPLHF.

V and J are TRBV4-3 and TRBJ1-1; 7 bases match TRBD1. Germline CDR1 and CDR2: LGHNA and YSLEER. Trimming cost V 4 bases and J 1 base; bases outside gene matches: 3. The CDR3 loop spans 14 amino acids. CDR3 loop: CASSRQGWNTEAFF. Written as DNA, the CDR3 is TGCGCCAGCAGCCGACAGGGATGGAACACTGAAGCTTTCTTT.

J is TRBJ1-4 and V is TRBV7-2, with D uncertain. V shed 6 bases and J shed 4 bases, with 12 bases lying between them. The germline gives CDR1 SGHTA, CDR2 FQGNSA. The CDR3 is made up of 14 amino acids. CDR3 nucleotides: TGTGCCAGCAGTGTGAACCCCGGTAATGAAAAACTGTTTTTT. This gives the protein CASSVNPGNEKLFF.